The 8 T cell receptor beta chains given below trace back to one sample, sequenced in a study of T cell responses to AZD1222 COVID-19 vaccine. Profiling relied on immunoSEQ multiplex PCR, and the TCRdb table lists in-frame clones only, not all of them. The repertoire holds 120,000 or so clones, with approximately 85% as singletons. Sequencing was performed on peripheral blood, taken on day 0 of AZD1222 vaccination. These receptors originate from an adult in good health.

The chain carries TRBV5-1 and TRBJ2-3; 10 bases are shared with TRBD2. CDR1 is SGHRS and CDR2 is YFSETQ in the germline V gene. Germline trimming cut 4 bases from V and 0 bases from J; bases unmatched to any gene: 8. The CDR3 extends over 17 amino acids. CDR3 region: CASSGGLAATSTDTQYF. The CDR3 nucleotides are TGCGCCAGCAGCGGCGGACTAGCGGCAACTAGCACAGATACGCAGTATTTT. Full variable domain (missing parts from reference TRBV5-1 and TRBJ2-3): KAGVTQTPRYLIKTRGQQVTLSCSPISGHRSVSWYQQTPGQGLQFLFEYFSETQRNKGNFPGRFSGRQFSNSRSEMNVSTLELGDSALYLCASSGGLAATSTDTQYFGPGTRLTVL.

Only a few counts were recorded for this clone. The chain links TRBV12-3 or TRBV12-4 to TRBJ1-1; tentatively, D is TRBD1 (5 bases). V shed 1 base and J shed 3 bases, with 6 bases lying between them. The CDR3 length is 13 residues. CDR3 residues: CASSLGRDTEAFF. Here the CDR3 DNA reads TGTGCCAGCAGTTTAGGCAGGGACACTGAAGCTTTCTTT.

The chain employs TRBV19 and TRBJ2-7, with D unresolved. The V gene lost 5 bases and the J gene lost 2 bases, with 16 bases spanning the gap. Germline V gene lookup returns CDR1 LNHDA and CDR2 SQIVND (reference sequence). The CDR3 totals 15 residues. The DNA of the CDR3 is TGTGCCAGTAGTGAAAATTGGCCGATACCCTACGAGCAGTACTTC. It translates to CASSENWPIPYEQYF.

This chain links TRBV30 with TRBJ1-3; D uncertain. V gave up 1 base and J gave up 1 base, with 8 bases separating them. CDR1 is GTSNPN, CDR2 SVGIG, per germline (reference sequence). This CDR3 has 14 amino acids. The CDR3 loop is CAWSGTASGNTIYF. The DNA for the CDR3 is TGTGCCTGGAGTGGGACCGCTTCTGGAAACACCATATATTTT.

The V and J genes are TRBV7-9 and TRBJ1-1; 8 positions agree with TRBD1. Germline V gene lookup returns CDR1 SEHNR and CDR2 FQNEAQ (reference sequence). V was pared by 1 base and J by 1 base, with 2 bases of the junction left unmatched. The length of the CDR3 is 15 residues. Here the CDR3 DNA reads TGTGCCAGCAGCTTAGGGACAGGGAGGAACACTGAAGCTTTCTTT. Translating gives CASSLGTGRNTEAFF.

The gene calls are TRBV28 and TRBJ2-7, with TRBD1 identical over 8 bases. Germline V lookup: CDR1 MDHEN, CDR2 SYDVKM. The ends lost 3 bases at V and 3 bases at J; junction bases unmatched: 10. The CDR3 has 16 residues. The CDR3 here is CASSFVYGGQGYEQYF. In DNA form, the CDR3 reads TGTGCCAGCAGTTTCGTTTACGGCGGACAGGGCTACGAGCAGTACTTC.

This rearrangement joins TRBV19 to TRBJ2-6; D call uncertain. Germline CDR1 and CDR2: LNHDA and SQIVND (reference sequence). The CDR3 has 13 residues. Trimming took 5 bases from V and 0 from J, leaving 2 bases between them. This chain's CDR3 is CASSDSGANVLTF. The DNA of the CDR3 is TGTGCCAGTAGTGACTCTGGGGCCAACGTCCTGACTTTC.

The V call is TRBV19, the J call TRBJ1-4; D uncertain. This CDR3 comprises 12 residues. Trimming stripped 3 bases from V and 8 bases from J, with 7 bases between. Per germline, CDR1 LNHDA and CDR2 SQIVND (reference sequence). The CDR3 spells CASSIQREKLFF. The CDR3, as DNA: TGTGCCAGTAGTATTCAACGGGAAAAACTGTTTTTT.